The TCR beta chain described here comes from a study of blood T cell repertoires in COVID-19. About the study: Samples of COVID-19 (acute and convalescent) were obtained from the United States, Italy and Spain. T cells, B-cell-depleted T cells, or PBMCs provided the cDNA or gDNA that served as material.

Germline V gives CDR1 SNHLY, CDR2 FYNNEI. The CDR3 is 17 amino acids. The V segment lost 6 bases and the J segment 4 bases; nucleotides outside the gene matches: 13. Per the original data handling: Researchers report that nucleated cell counts were estimated from reference gene primer amplification. The protocol was immunoSEQ multiplex PCR, while the TCRdb copy is restricted to in-frame clones and leaves out a portion. V and J calls plus clone size are reproduced from that table; the DNA served to infer D and trimming. The sample gives 450,000 or so clones, 80% to 90% of which show up once; less than 0.95% is in the top ten.

The source is a man younger than 35 with COVID-19, enrolled during active disease. The genes are TRBV2 and TRBJ2-1; 9 bases match TRBD2. The sequenced material came from peripheral blood. CDR3 in DNA: TGTGCCAGCAGCTATTCGGGCGGGAGGGATCCTTACAATGAGCAGTTCTTC. This translates into CASSYSGGRDPYNEQFF.